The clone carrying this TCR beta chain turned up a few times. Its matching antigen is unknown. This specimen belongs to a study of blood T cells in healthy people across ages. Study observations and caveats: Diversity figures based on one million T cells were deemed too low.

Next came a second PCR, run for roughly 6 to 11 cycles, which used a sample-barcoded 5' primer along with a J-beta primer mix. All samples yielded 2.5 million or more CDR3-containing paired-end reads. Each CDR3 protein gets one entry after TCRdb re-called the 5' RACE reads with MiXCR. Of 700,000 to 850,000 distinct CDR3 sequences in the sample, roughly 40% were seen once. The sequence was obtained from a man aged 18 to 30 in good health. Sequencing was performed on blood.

This CDR3 reads CSAQTDSNQPQHF. CDR3 bases: TGCAGTGCCCAGACTGATAGCAATCAGCCCCAGCATTTT. The V gene is TRBV20-1, the J gene TRBJ1-5; D is unresolved. Per germline, CDR1 DFQATT and CDR2 SNEGSKA (reference sequence). The CDR3 contains 13 residues. Deletions cut 6 bases from V and 0 bases from J, with 9 bases between.